This TCR beta chain appears in the sequencing data of a study of OX40 agonist ivuxolimab in advanced cancers. Study-wide findings and caveats: Patients who responded partially at 0.1-3.0 mg/kg showed clonal expansion ranking among the lowest. By week 6 at 0.1 to 3.0 mg/kg, blood CD4+ and CD8+ T cells had expanded clonally.

As for this clone: As yet, its antigen is unknown.

The repertoire was sequenced with immunoSEQ multiplex PCR; TCRdb's copy has only in-frame clones and lacks some. Here the sample spans approximately 22,000 clones, 83% being singletons. V gave up 0 bases and J gave up 2 bases, with 13 bases separating them. This CDR3 is 16 amino acids long. Germline CDR1 is KGHSH and CDR2 is LQKENI. The source of this sequence is an adult with an advanced solid tumor such as melanoma, head and neck, liver or kidney cancer. The sequencing used CD4+ or CD8+ T cells sorted from blood, collected in a trial of the OX40 agonist ivuxolimab. The chain recombines TRBV18 with TRBJ2-5; D remains ambiguous. This CDR3 is CASSPPSWGRQETQYF. The CDR3 DNA reads TGTGCCAGCTCACCACCGTCTTGGGGTCGTCAAGAGACCCAGTACTTC. Combining the CDR3 with reference TRBV18 and TRBJ2-5 gives the whole variable domain NAGVMQNPRHLVRRRGQEARLRCSPMKGHSHVYWYRQLPEEGLKFMVYLQKENIIDESGMPKERFSAEFPKEGPSILRIQQVVRGDSAAYFCASSPPSWGRQETQYFGPGTRLLVL.